This T cell receptor (beta chain) was obtained from a study of chemoradiotherapy in HPV16-positive cancers. This clone showed up just once. Per germline, CDR1 SGDLS and CDR2 YYNGEE. Germline trimming cut 3 bases from V and 1 base from J; bases unmatched to any gene: 12. This CDR3 is 18 amino acids long. Sequencing used immunoSEQ multiplex PCR; TCRdb keeps in-frame clones, though not all of them. The sample holds 30,000 to 45,000 clones, around four fifths seen once. The sample consisted of blood, taken from a patient who underwent chemoradiotherapy. The J gene is TRBJ1-1, the V gene TRBV9; 10 positions agree with TRBD1. This TCR was recovered from a human donor with HPV-associated anogenital cancer. The chain's CDR3 is CASSGRQGAHNTNTEAFF. CDR3 in DNA: TGTGCCAGCAGCGGACGACAGGGGGCCCACAATACGAACACTGAAGCTTTCTTT. The full variable domain, its missing parts supplied by reference TRBV9 and TRBJ1-1, is DSGVTQTPKHLITATGQRVTLRCSPRSGDLSVYWYQQSLDQGLQFLIQYYNGEERAKGNILERFSAQQFPDLHSELNLSSLELGDSALYFCASSGRQGAHNTNTEAFFGQGTRLTVV.